These 23 T cell receptor beta chains came from one sample sequenced in a study of shared clonotypes between healthy human individuals. Clones were sequenced by immunoSEQ multiplex PCR, and TCRdb holds only the in-frame ones, with some missing. The data contain roughly 1.4 million clones, around 98.5% of them singletons. Sequenced input: naive CD4+ T cells sorted from blood. The subset here: CD45RA+ positively selected. All receptors come from a man aged 25 to 45 in good health.

J is TRBJ2-3 and V is TRBV4-1, with no clear D. Deletions cut 5 bases from V and 0 bases from J, with 15 bases between. Germline CDR1 is MGHRA and CDR2 is YSYEKL. The CDR3 runs to 16 residues. CDR3 in DNA: TGCGCCAGCAGCGCGCAGGCTCTGTCTAGCACAGATACGCAGTATTTT. This encodes CASSAQALSSTDTQYF.

The chain recombines TRBV7-7 with TRBJ2-2; no clear D. Germline-derived CDR1 and CDR2 are SSHAT and FNYEAQ (reference sequence). This CDR3 comprises 15 residues. Trimming removed 3 bases from V and 2 bases from J, with 10 bases in between. In DNA form, the CDR3 reads TGTGCCAGCAGCTTTAACCTTTTAAACACCGGGGAGCTGTTTTTT. Residues: CASSFNLLNTGELFF.

In its sample, this clone was seen once. This rearrangement joins TRBV11-3 to TRBJ2-7; weak D call: TRBD2 (8 bases). V lost 5 bases to trimming and J lost 1 base, with 15 bases between them. The germline V gene encodes CDR1 SGHNT and CDR2 YENEEA. The CDR3 has 15 amino acids. In DNA form, the CDR3 reads TGTGCCAGCAGCCGGGGGGGGACAGAATCCTACGAGCAGTACTTC. This sequence encodes CASSRGGTESYEQYF.

The chain has TRBV14 and TRBJ1-4; the D gene is possibly TRBD1 (5 bases). Germline lookup yields CDR1 SGHDN and CDR2 FVKESK. Between the trimmed V and J ends, which lost 0 bases and 3 bases, there was a span of 11 bases. The CDR3 loop spans 16 amino acids. The CDR3 is CASSQDLRGANEKLFF. CDR3 bases: TGTGCCAGCAGCCAAGATTTAAGAGGGGCTAATGAAAAACTGTTTTTT.

This clone was seen just once. V is TRBV19 and J is TRBJ2-3, with TRBD2 identical over 8 bases. With V trimmed by 7 bases and J by 6 bases, 24 bases remained unmatched. Germline values: CDR1 LNHDA, CDR2 SQIVND (reference sequence). The CDR3 runs to 19 residues. The CDR3 is CASKPRGSGNTIMSDTQYF. For the CDR3, the DNA is TGTGCCAGTAAGCCGCGGGGTAGCGGGAACACTATAATGTCGGATACGCAGTATTTT.

Turning to this clone: The same CDR3 arises from other DNA sequences in this sample as well. Here the CDR3 reads CASRGTGSNQPQHF. CDR3 nucleotides: TGTGCCAGCAGAGGGACAGGGTCCAATCAGCCCCAGCATTTT. V and J are TRBV6-1 and TRBJ1-5; 9 nucleotides line up with TRBD1. Unmatched junction bases numbered 3, after V lost 6 bases and J lost 3 bases. CDR1 is MNHNS, CDR2 SASEGT, per germline. This CDR3 region has 14 residues.

The rearrangement joins TRBV19 to TRBJ2-1, with TRBD2 matching 12 bases. Germline values: CDR1 LNHDA, CDR2 SQIVND (reference sequence). Germline trimming cut 9 bases from V and 2 bases from J; bases unmatched to any gene: 5. CDR3 length: 15 residues. This CDR3 reads CARPRTSGTYNEQFF. The CDR3 DNA reads as TGTGCCAGGCCCCGGACTAGCGGGACCTACAATGAGCAGTTCTTC.

The genes are TRBV27 and TRBJ1-2, with 8 bases identical to TRBD1. The trim removed 3 bases at V and 8 bases at J, leaving 5 bases unmatched. This CDR3 contains 13 residues. The germline gives CDR1 MNHEY, CDR2 SMNVEV (reference sequence). The CDR3 sequence is CASSFQGAEGYTF. Here the CDR3 DNA reads TGTGCCAGCAGTTTCCAGGGGGCCGAAGGCTACACCTTC.

The chain is built from TRBV2 and TRBJ1-2; D gene uncertain. Germline V gene lookup returns CDR1 SNHLY and CDR2 FYNNEI. Trimming stripped 6 bases from V and 6 bases from J, with 14 bases between. This CDR3 is 13 amino acids long. CDR3 region: CASSDLGRDGYTF. CDR3 DNA: TGTGCCAGCAGCGATTTGGGAAGGGATGGCTACACCTTC.

The V and J genes are TRBV11-2 and TRBJ1-1; the match to TRBD1 covers 8 bases. Per germline, CDR1 SGHAT and CDR2 FQNNGV. The CDR3 totals 17 residues. The J segment lost 1 base and the V segment lost 4 bases, leaving 11 bases of the junction unmatched. The CDR3 DNA sequence: TGTGCCAGCAGCTCCGTAGGACAGGGACTTACGAACACTGAAGCTTTCTTT. It yields the protein CASSSVGQGLTNTEAFF.

This chain links TRBV7-6 with TRBJ1-2; 7 nucleotides align to TRBD1. V shed 5 bases and J 2 bases; nucleotides not matched to a gene: 5. The CDR3 extends over 14 amino acids. CDR1 SGHVS and CDR2 FNYEAQ come from the germline V gene. Written as DNA, the CDR3 is TGTGCCAGCAGCCCAGGGGGTGGGAACTATGGCTACACCTTC. Residues: CASSPGGGNYGYTF.

The V and J genes are TRBV18 and TRBJ2-7; no reliable D call. CDR3 length equals 15 residues. Germline V gene lookup returns CDR1 KGHSH and CDR2 LQKENI. Trimming removed 5 bases at V and 1 base at J, with 15 bases between. The chain's CDR3 is CASSTTAVRSYEQYF. DNA of the CDR3: TGTGCCAGCTCAACCACCGCTGTGAGATCCTACGAGCAGTACTTC.

This chain connects TRBV5-4 to TRBJ2-3, with TRBD2 as a possible D gene (6 bases). Germline lookup yields CDR1 SGHNT and CDR2 YYREEE (reference sequence). Deletions cut 2 bases from V and 0 bases from J, with 7 bases between. The CDR3 is 14 amino acids. The CDR3 region is CASSFGGSTDTQYF. In DNA form, the CDR3 reads TGTGCCAGCAGCTTCGGAGGGAGCACAGATACGCAGTATTTT.

V gene TRBV28 combines with J gene TRBJ2-7; D uncertain. The ends were cut back, 1 base at V and 6 bases at J, with 4 bases in the middle. CDR1 is MDHEN and CDR2 is SYDVKM in the germline V gene. The CDR3 is 11 residues long. The CDR3 loop reads CASSLFFEQYF. Here the CDR3 DNA reads TGTGCCAGCAGTTTATTTTTCGAGCAGTACTTC.

The chain carries TRBV5-1 and TRBJ2-5; TRBD1 aligns across 9 bases. The germline V gene encodes CDR1 SGHRS and CDR2 YFSETQ. CDR3 size: 15 residues. The junction had 6 bases not matched to a gene; V was cut back by 4 bases and J by 2 bases. The CDR3: CASSDPGTGQETQYF. In DNA, the CDR3 is TGCGCCAGCAGCGATCCCGGGACAGGGCAAGAGACCCAGTACTTC. Drawing the rest from reference TRBV5-1 and TRBJ2-5, the complete variable domain is KAGVTQTPRYLIKTRGQQVTLSCSPISGHRSVSWYQQTPGQGLQFLFEYFSETQRNKGNFPGRFSGRQFSNSRSEMNVSTLELGDSALYLCASSDPGTGQETQYFGPGTRLLVL.

The chain recombines TRBV7-9 with TRBJ2-2; 9 bases agree with TRBD2. The CDR3 spans 15 residues. V was pared by 5 bases and J by 7 bases, with 8 bases of the junction left unmatched. From germline, CDR1 is SEHNR and CDR2 FQNEAQ (reference sequence). In nucleotides, the CDR3 is TGTGCCAGCAGCCGCGGGACTAGCATGATCGGGGAGCTGTTTTTT. It is translated as CASSRGTSMIGELFF.

This clone was recorded once. J is TRBJ1-4 and V is TRBV18, with D possibly being TRBD1 (6 bases). Germline CDR1 and CDR2: KGHSH and LQKENI. The CDR3 is 14 residues long. Trimming pared 3 bases from V and 8 bases from J, leaving 13 bases between. This CDR3 reads CASSPGGAPEKLFF. In DNA, the CDR3 is TGTGCCAGCTCACCGGGGGGCGCACCCGAAAAACTGTTTTTT.

V gene TRBV15 combines with J gene TRBJ2-6; D not certain. Germline assignment: CDR1 LNHNV and CDR2 YYDKDF (reference sequence). The CDR3 spans 12 residues. V was clipped by 5 bases and J by 2 bases, with 1 base between them. CDR3 sequence: CATSAGANVLTF. DNA for the CDR3: TGTGCCACCAGCGCTGGGGCCAACGTCCTGACTTTC.

This clone was seen once. This chain links TRBV7-6 with TRBJ1-4; the D is unclear. Germline V gene data show CDR1 as SGHVS and CDR2 as FNYEAQ. This CDR3 contains 13 residues. V was trimmed by 5 bases and J by 12 bases, leaving 16 bases between them. The CDR3, as DNA: TGTGCCAGCAGCAGAGGGATAGGCGGAGAACTGTTTTTT. Its protein product is CASSRGIGGELFF.

About this clone itself: The sample contains more than one DNA sequence encoding this CDR3. J is TRBJ2-7 and V is TRBV28, with D uncertain. V was trimmed by 6 bases and J by 7 bases, leaving 10 bases between them. From germline, CDR1 is MDHEN and CDR2 SYDVKM. The CDR3 totals 11 residues. The CDR3, as DNA: TGTGCCAGCAGCCGGCGAGCAGAGCAGTACTTC. Encoded protein: CASSRRAEQYF.

The chain has TRBV30 and TRBJ2-1; D may be TRBD2 (6 bases). Germline CDR1 reads GTSNPN; CDR2 reads SVGIG (reference sequence). V lost 3 bases and J 5 bases, leaving 11 bases between the germline ends. The CDR3 totals 13 residues. CDR3 loop: CAWRGLSHNEQFF. In DNA, the CDR3 is TGTGCCTGGAGAGGACTATCCCACAATGAGCAGTTCTTC.

The gene calls are TRBV7-2 and TRBJ1-2, with TRBD1 matching over 9 bases. J gave up 4 bases and V 5 bases, and 20 bases lay outside the gene matches. The CDR3 consists of 19 residues. Germline-derived CDR1 and CDR2 are SGHTA and FQGNSA. The CDR3 loop reads CASSPLRAQGALLSYGYTF. CDR3 nucleotide sequence: TGTGCCAGCAGCCCCCTAAGGGCACAGGGGGCGTTATTATCCTATGGCTACACCTTC.

This chain uses TRBV5-6 with TRBJ2-7; tentatively, D is TRBD1 (6 bases). Trimming pared 5 bases from V and 0 bases from J, leaving 12 bases between. Germline-derived CDR1 and CDR2 are SGHDT and YYEEEE. The CDR3 totals 14 residues. The CDR3 spells CASSDKQGSYEQYF. The CDR3 DNA reads as TGTGCCAGCAGTGATAAACAGGGCTCCTACGAGCAGTACTTC.